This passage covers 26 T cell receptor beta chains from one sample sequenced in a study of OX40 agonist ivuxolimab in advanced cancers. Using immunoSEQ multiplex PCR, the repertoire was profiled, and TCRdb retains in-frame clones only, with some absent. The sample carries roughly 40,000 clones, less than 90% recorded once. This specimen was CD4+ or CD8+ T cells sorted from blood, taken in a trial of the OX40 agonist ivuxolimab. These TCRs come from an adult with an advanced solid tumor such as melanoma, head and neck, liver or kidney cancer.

The CDR3 loop reads CASSQWFPGTDTQYF. The CDR3 DNA is TGCGCCAGCAGCCAATGGTTCCCAGGAACAGATACGCAGTATTTT. The V and J genes are TRBV4-3 and TRBJ2-3; unclear D gene. V lost 2 bases and J 3 bases, leaving 12 bases between the germline ends. CDR3 length equals 15 residues. CDR1 and CDR2 (germline): LGHNA, YSLEER.

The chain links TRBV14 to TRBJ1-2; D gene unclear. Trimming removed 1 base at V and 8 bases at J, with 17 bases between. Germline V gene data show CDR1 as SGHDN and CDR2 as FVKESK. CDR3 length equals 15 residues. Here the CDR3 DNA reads TGTGCCAGCAGCCAAGTTCAGTTCGACCCAAGAGGCTACACCTTC. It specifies CASSQVQFDPRGYTF.

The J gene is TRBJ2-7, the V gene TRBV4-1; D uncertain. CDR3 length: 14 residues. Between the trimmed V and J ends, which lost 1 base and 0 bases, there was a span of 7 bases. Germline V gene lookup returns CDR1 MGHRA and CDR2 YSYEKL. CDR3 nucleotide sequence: TGCGCCAGCAGCCAAGGAGAGTTCTCCTACGAGCAGTACTTC. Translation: CASSQGEFSYEQYF.

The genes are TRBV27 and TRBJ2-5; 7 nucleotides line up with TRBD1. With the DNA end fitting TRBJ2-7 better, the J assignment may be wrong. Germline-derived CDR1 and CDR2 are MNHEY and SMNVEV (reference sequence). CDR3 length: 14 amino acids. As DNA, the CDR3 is TGTGCCAGCAGTTGGACAGGTCTCATCTACGAGCAGTACTTC. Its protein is CASSWTGLIYEQYF.

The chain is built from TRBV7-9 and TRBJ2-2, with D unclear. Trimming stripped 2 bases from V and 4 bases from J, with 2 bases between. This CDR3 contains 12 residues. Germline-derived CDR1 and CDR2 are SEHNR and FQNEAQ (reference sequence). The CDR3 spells CASSLITGELFF. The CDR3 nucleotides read TGTGCCAGCAGCTTAATCACCGGGGAGCTGTTTTTT. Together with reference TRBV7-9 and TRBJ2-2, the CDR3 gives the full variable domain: DTGVSQNPRHKITKRGQNVTFRCDPISEHNRLYWYRQTLGQGPEFLTYFQNEAQLEKSRLLSDRFSAERPKGSFSTLEIQRTEQGDSAMYLCASSLITGELFFGEGSRLTVL.

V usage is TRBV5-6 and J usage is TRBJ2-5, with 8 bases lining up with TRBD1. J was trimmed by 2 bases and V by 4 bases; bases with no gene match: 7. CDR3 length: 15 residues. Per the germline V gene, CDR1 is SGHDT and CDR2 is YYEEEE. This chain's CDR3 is CASSIIRDRQETQYF. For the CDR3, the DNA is TGTGCCAGCAGCATTATCCGGGACAGGCAAGAGACCCAGTACTTC. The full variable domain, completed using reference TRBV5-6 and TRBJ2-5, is DAGVTQSPTHLIKTRGQQVTLRCSPKSGHDTVSWYQQALGQGPQFIFQYYEEEERQRGNFPDRFSGHQFPNYSSELNVNALLLGDSALYLCASSIIRDRQETQYFGPGTRLLVL.

CDR3 residues: CASSFGDRVNTEAFF. CDR3 bases: TGCGCCAGCAGCTTCGGTGACAGGGTGAACACTGAAGCTTTCTTT. The rearrangement uses TRBV5-1 and TRBJ1-1; 7 bases agree with TRBD1. V shed 2 bases, J shed 0 bases, and the junction held 4 bases outside the gene matches. This CDR3 comprises 15 residues. CDR1 and CDR2 from the germline V gene are SGHRS and YFSETQ.

The CDR3 loop is CASSVEGGRTDTQYF. The CDR3 DNA reads as TGTGCCAGCAGTGTGGAGGGGGGGCGCACAGATACGCAGTATTTT. This sequence joins TRBV6-1 and TRBJ2-3, with a weak D call TRBD2 (7 bases). The germline V gene has CDR1 MNHNS and CDR2 SASEGT. Trimming pared 4 bases from V and 1 base from J, leaving 12 bases between. CDR3 length equals 15 residues.

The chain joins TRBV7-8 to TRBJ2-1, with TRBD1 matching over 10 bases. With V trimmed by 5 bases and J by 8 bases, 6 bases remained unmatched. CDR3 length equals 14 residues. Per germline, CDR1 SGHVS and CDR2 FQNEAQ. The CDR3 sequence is CASSAGQGYDEQFF. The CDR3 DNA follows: TGTGCCAGCAGCGCGGGACAGGGGTATGATGAGCAGTTCTTC.

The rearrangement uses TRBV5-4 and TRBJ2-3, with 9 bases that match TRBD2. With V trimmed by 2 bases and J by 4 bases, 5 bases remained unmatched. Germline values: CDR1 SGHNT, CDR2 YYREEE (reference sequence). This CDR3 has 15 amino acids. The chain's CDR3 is CASSFAGGAADTQYF. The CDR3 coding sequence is TGTGCCAGCAGCTTCGCGGGGGGGGCGGCAGATACGCAGTATTTT.

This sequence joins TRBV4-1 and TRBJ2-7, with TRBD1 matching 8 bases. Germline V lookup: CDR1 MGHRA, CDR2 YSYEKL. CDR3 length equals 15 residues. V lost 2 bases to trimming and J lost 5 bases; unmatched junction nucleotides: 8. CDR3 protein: CASSQPDRGKDEQYF. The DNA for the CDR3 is TGCGCCAGCAGCCAACCAGACAGGGGAAAGGACGAGCAGTACTTC.

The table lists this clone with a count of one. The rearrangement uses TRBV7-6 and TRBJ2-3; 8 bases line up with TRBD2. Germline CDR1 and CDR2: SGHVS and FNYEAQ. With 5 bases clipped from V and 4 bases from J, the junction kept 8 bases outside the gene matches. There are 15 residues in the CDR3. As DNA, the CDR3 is TGTGCCAGCAGCGCCCTGGCGGGGGGATCAGATACGCAGTATTTT. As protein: CASSALAGGSDTQYF.

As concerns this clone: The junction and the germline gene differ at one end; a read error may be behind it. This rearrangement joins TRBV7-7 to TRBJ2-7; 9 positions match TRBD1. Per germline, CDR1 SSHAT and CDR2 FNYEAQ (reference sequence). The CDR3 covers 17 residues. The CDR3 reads CASSRNPDRGYSYEQYF. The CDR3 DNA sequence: TGTGCTAGCAGCCGTAACCCGGACAGGGGCTATTCCTACGAGCAGTACTTC.

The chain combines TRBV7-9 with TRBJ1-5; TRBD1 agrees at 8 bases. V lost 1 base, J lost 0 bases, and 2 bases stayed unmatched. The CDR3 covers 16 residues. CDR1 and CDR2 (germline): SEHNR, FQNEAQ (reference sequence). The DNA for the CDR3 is TGTGCCAGCAGCTTAGGGACAGGGTCTAGCAATCAGCCCCAGCATTTT. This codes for CASSLGTGSSNQPQHF.

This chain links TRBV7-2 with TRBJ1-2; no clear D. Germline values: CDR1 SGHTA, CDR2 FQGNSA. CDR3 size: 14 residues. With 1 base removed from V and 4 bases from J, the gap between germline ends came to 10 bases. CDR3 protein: CASSLVSGPYGYTF. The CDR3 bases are TGTGCCAGCAGCTTAGTATCAGGACCCTATGGCTACACCTTC. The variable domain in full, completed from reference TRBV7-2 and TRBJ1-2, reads GAGVSQSPSNKVTEKGKDVELRCDPISGHTALYWYRQSLGQGLEFLIYFQGNSAPDKSGLPSDRFSAERTGGSVSTLTIQRTQQEDSAVYLCASSLVSGPYGYTFGSGTRLTVV.

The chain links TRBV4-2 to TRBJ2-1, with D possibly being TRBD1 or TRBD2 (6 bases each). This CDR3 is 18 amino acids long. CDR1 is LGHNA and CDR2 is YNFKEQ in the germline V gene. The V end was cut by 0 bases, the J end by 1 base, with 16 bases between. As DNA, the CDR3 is TGTGCCAGCAGCCAAGACCCTCACGGGGGCGGATCCTACAATGAGCAGTTCTTC. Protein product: CASSQDPHGGGSYNEQFF.

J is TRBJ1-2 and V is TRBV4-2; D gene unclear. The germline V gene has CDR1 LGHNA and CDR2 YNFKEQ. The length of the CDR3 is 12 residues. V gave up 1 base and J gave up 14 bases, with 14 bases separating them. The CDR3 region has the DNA TGTGCCAGCAGCCAAGGGTCCACCCTACTTACCTTC. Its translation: CASSQGSTLLTF.

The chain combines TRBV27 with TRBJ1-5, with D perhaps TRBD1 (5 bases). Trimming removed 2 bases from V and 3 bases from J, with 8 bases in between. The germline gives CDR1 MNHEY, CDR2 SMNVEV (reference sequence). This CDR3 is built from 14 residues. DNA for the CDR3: TGTGCCAGCAGTTTAAGGGGATTCAATCAGCCCCAGCATTTT. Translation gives CASSLRGFNQPQHF.

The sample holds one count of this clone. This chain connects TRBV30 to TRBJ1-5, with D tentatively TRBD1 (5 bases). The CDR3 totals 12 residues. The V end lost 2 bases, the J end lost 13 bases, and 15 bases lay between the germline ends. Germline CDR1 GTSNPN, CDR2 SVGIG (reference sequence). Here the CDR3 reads CAWSTPGLQQHF. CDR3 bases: TGTGCCTGGAGTACCCCAGGGCTACAACAGCATTTT.

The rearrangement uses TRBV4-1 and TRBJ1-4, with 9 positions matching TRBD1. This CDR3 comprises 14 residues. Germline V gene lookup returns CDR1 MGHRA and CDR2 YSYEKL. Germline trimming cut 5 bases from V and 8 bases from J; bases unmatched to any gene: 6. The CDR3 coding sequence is TGCGCCAGCAGCGGGACAGGGATCGAGGAAAAACTGTTTTTT. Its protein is CASSGTGIEEKLFF.

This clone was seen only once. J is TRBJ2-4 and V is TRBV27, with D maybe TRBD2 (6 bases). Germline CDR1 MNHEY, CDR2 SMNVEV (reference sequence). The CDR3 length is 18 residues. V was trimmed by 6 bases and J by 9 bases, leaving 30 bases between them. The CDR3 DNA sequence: TGTGCCAGCAGCCGCTTAAAGGCCGGGAGCCAATTATTAGGCATTCAGTACTTC. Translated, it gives CASSRLKAGSQLLGIQYF.

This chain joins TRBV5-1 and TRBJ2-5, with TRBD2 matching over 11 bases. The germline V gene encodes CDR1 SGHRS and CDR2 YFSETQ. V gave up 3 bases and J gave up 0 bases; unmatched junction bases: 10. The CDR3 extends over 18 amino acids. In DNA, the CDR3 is TGCGCCAGCAGCTCCTTGGTGTCTAGCGGGGGGAACCAAGAGACCCAGTACTTC. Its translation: CASSSLVSSGGNQETQYF.

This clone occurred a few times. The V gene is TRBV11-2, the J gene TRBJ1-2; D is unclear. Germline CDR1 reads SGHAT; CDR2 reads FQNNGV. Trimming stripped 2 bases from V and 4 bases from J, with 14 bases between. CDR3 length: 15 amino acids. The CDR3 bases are TGTGCCAGCAGCTTACTCAGAGGAGGTGGCTATGGCTACACCTTC. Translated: CASSLLRGGGYGYTF. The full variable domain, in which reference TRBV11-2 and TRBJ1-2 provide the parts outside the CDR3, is EAGVAQSPRYKIIEKRQSVAFWCNPISGHATLYWYQQILGQGPKLLIQFQNNGVVDDSQLPKDRFSAERLKGVDSTLKIQPAKLEDSAVYLCASSLLRGGGYGYTFGSGTRLTVV.

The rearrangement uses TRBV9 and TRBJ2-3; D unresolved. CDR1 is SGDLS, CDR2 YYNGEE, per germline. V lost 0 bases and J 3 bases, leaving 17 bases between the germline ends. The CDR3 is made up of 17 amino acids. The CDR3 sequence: CASSVASRVWGTDTQYF. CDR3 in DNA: TGTGCCAGCAGCGTAGCTAGTAGGGTGTGGGGAACAGATACGCAGTATTTT.

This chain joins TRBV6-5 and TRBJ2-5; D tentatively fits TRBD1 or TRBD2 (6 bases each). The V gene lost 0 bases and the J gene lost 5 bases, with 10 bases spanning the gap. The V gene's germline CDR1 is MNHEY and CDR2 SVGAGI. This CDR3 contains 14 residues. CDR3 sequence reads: CASSYSGGRETQYF. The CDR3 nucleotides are TGTGCCAGCAGTTACTCAGGGGGGCGGGAGACCCAGTACTTC.

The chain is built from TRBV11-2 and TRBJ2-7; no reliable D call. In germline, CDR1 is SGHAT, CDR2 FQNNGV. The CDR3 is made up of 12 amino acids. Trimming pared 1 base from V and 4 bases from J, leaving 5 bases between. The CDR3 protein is CASSLGVYEQYF. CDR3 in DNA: TGTGCCAGCAGCTTAGGGGTTTACGAGCAGTACTTC.